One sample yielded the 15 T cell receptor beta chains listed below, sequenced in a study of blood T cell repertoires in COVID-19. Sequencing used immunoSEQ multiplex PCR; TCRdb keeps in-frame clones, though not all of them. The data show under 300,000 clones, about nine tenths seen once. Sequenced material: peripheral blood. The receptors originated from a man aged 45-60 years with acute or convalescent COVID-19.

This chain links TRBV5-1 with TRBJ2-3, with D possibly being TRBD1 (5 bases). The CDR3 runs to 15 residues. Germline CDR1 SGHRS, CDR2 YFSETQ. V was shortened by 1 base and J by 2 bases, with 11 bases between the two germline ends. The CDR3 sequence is CASSLSSGPTDTQYF. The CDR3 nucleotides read TGCGCCAGCAGCTTGAGCTCAGGGCCCACAGATACGCAGTATTTT.

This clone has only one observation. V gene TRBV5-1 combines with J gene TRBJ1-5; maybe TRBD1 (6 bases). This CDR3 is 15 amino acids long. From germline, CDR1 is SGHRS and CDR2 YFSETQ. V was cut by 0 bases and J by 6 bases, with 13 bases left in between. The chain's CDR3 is CASSLGGGSRQPQHF. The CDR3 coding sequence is TGCGCCAGCAGCTTGGGAGGGGGTTCGCGTCAGCCCCAGCATTTT.

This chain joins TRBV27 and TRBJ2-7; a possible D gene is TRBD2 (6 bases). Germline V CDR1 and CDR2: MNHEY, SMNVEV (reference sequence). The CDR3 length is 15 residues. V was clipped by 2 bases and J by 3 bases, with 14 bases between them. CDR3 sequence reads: CASSLTPGTHYEQYF. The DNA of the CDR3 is TGTGCCAGCAGTTTAACTCCCGGGACTCACTACGAGCAGTACTTC.

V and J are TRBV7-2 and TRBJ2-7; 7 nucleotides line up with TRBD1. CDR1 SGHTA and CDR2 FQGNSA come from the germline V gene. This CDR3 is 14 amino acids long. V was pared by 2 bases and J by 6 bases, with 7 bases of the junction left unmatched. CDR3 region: CASSLKRSGGEQYF. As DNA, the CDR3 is TGTGCCAGCAGCTTAAAGAGGTCAGGGGGCGAGCAGTACTTC.

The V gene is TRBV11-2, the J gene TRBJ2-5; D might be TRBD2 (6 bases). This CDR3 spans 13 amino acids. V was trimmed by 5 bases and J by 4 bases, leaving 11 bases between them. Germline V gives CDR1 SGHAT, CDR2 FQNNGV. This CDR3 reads CASSLTSPETQYF. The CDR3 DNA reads TGTGCCAGCAGCCTAACTAGCCCAGAGACCCAGTACTTC.

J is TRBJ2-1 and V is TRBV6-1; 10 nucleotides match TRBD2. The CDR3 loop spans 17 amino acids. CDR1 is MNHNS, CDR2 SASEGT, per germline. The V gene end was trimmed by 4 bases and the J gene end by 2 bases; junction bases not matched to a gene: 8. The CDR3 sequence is CASSARTGTSAYNEQFF. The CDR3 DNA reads TGTGCCAGCAGTGCCCGAACCGGGACTAGCGCCTACAATGAGCAGTTCTTC.

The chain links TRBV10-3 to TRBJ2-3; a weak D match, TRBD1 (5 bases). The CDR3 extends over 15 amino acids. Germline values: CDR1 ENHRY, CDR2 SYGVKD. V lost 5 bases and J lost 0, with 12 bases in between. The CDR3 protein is CAISTRQTSTDTQYF. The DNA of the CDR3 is TGTGCCATCAGTACCCGACAGACTAGCACAGATACGCAGTATTTT.

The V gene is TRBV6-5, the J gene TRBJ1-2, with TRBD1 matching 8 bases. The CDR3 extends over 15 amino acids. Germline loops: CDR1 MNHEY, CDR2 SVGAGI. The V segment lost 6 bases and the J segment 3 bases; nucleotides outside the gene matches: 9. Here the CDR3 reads CASRSPGGADYGYTF. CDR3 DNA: TGTGCCAGCAGGTCCCCAGGGGGCGCAGACTATGGCTACACCTTC.

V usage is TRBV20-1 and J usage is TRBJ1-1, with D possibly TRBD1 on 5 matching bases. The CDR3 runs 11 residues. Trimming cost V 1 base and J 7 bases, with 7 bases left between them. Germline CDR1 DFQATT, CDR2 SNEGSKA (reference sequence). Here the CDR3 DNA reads TGCAGTGCTAGAGGACAGCTTGAAGCTTTCTTT. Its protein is CSARGQLEAFF.

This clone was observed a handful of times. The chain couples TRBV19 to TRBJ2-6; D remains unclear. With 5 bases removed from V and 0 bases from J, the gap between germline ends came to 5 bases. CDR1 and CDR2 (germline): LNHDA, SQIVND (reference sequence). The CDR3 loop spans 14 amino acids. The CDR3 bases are TGTGCCAGTAGTCCAGGCTCTGGGGCCAACGTCCTGACTTTC. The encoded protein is CASSPGSGANVLTF.

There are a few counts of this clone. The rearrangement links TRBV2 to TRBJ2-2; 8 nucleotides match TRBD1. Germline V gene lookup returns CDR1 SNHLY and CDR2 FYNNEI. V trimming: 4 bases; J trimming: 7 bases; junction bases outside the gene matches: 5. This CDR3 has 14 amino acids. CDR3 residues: CASSGQGNGGELFF. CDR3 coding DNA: TGTGCCAGCAGTGGACAGGGGAACGGCGGGGAGCTGTTTTTT.

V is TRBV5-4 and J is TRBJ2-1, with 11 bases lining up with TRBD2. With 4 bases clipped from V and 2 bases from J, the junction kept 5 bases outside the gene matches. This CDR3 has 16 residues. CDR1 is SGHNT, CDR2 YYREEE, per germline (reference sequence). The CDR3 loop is CASSKTSGVTYNEQFF. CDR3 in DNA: TGTGCCAGCAGCAAGACTAGCGGGGTAACCTACAATGAGCAGTTCTTC. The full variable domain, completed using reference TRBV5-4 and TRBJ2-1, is ETGVTQSPTHLIKTRGQQVTLRCSSQSGHNTVSWYQQALGQGPQFIFQYYREEENGRGNFPPRFSGLQFPNYSSELNVNALELDDSALYLCASSKTSGVTYNEQFFGPGTRLTVL.

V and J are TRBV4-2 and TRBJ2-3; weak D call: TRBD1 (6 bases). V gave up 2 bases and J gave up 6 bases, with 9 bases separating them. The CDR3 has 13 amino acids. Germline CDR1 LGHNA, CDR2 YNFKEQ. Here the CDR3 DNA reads TGTGCCAGCAGCCAACTACAGGGCGATACGCAGTATTTT. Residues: CASSQLQGDTQYF.

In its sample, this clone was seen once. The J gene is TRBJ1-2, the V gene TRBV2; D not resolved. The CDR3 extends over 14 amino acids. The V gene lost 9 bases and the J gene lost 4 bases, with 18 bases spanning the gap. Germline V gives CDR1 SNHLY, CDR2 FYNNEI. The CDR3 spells CARSGGQASYGYTF. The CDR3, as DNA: TGTGCCAGAAGCGGCGGGCAGGCGAGCTATGGCTACACCTTC.

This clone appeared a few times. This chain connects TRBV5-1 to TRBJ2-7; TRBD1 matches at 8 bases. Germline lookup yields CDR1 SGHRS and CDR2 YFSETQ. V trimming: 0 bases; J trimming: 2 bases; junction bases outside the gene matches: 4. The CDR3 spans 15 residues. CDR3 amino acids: CASSLGQGTPYEQYF. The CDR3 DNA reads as TGCGCCAGCAGCTTGGGACAGGGGACCCCCTACGAGCAGTACTTC.